This T cell receptor beta chain emerged from a study of blood T cell repertoires in COVID-19. As for the study in general: Sample material is recorded as cDNA or gDNA derived from T cells, B-cell-depleted T cells, or PBMCs.

Under the authors' procedure: Amplified reference gene primers provided the basis for estimating nucleated cell counts. Assay: immunoSEQ multiplex PCR; the TCRdb copy retains only in-frame clones and omits some. V and J calls and clone size come straight from that table; D and trimming were deduced from the DNA. Of about 240,000 clones listed, approximately 90% were seen once; the top ten hold 6% to 9%. This clone was observed a handful of times. Trimming took 10 bases from V and 0 from J, leaving 17 bases between them. CDR3 length: 16 amino acids. What was sequenced was peripheral blood. This clonotype originated in a man aged 55 to 70 who had recovered from COVID-19. V and J are TRBV5-3 and TRBJ1-6; D is unresolved. TRBV5-3 is sorted into the ORF group, with uncertain function. CDR3 sequence reads: CAWVYCRSSYNSPLHF. The DNA of the CDR3 is TGTGCCTGGGTTTACTGCCGGAGCTCCTATAATTCACCCCTCCACTTT.